The 28 T cell receptor beta chains given below trace back to one sample, sequenced in a study of blood T cell repertoires in COVID-19. The repertoire was sequenced with immunoSEQ multiplex PCR; TCRdb's copy has only in-frame clones and lacks some. The sample carries roughly 150,000 clones, 81% recorded once. The specimen was PBMCs or T cells enriched from blood (not recorded which). The receptors here all came from a middle-aged woman with acute COVID-19.

This CDR3 is CASSVVMPGQGLYEQYV. For the CDR3, the DNA is TGTGCCAGCAGTGTTGTTATGCCGGGACAGGGGCTTTACGAGCAGTACGTC. The chain combines TRBV6-1 with TRBJ2-7, with 10 bases lining up with TRBD1. The ends lost 4 bases at V and 4 bases at J; junction bases unmatched: 13. The CDR3 runs to 17 residues. Germline V gene data show CDR1 as MNHNS and CDR2 as SASEGT.

V usage is TRBV5-1 and J usage is TRBJ2-3; maybe TRBD1 (6 bases). V lost 2 bases and J 5 bases, leaving 12 bases between the germline ends. Germline V gene sequence: CDR1 SGHRS, CDR2 YFSETQ. The CDR3 sequence is 14 residues long. The CDR3 sequence: CASSLQGLRDTQYF. The CDR3 nucleotides are TGCGCCAGCAGCTTACAGGGTTTGAGAGATACGCAGTATTTT.

V usage is TRBV6-5 and J usage is TRBJ1-2, with D perhaps matching TRBD1 (6 bases). This CDR3 is built from 14 residues. V lost 6 bases, J lost 6 bases, and 17 bases lay in between. Germline CDR1 MNHEY, CDR2 SVGAGI. This CDR3 is CASRPPGDQNGYTF. CDR3 coding DNA: TGTGCCAGCAGACCTCCAGGGGACCAAAATGGCTACACCTTC.

In DNA form, the CDR3 reads TGTGCCAGTAGTTCTACGGGACAGGGAAAGTTAACCTTC. The encoded protein is CASSSTGQGKLTF. The J gene is TRBJ1-2, the V gene TRBV19; 9 bases agree with TRBD1. From germline, CDR1 is LNHDA and CDR2 SQIVND (reference sequence). The CDR3 length is 13 residues. V was clipped by 5 bases and J by 14 bases; unmatched bases: 12.

CDR3 nucleotides: TGTGCCAGTAGTATAGGGCGCACAGATACGCAGTATTTT. Encoded protein: CASSIGRTDTQYF. This chain uses TRBV19 with TRBJ2-3; D gene uncertain. Trimming removed 1 base at V and 1 base at J, with 3 bases between. Germline V lookup: CDR1 LNHDA, CDR2 SQIVND (reference sequence). This CDR3 is 13 amino acids long.

The V gene is TRBV7-2, the J gene TRBJ2-1; D gene uncertain. The CDR3 has 14 amino acids. Trimming shortened V by 1 base and J by 3 bases, and 7 bases separated the two germline ends. Looked up from germline, CDR1 is SGHTA and CDR2 is FQGNSA. As DNA, the CDR3 is TGTGCCAGCAGCTTAGACGGGTACTACAATGAGCAGTTCTTC. It codes for CASSLDGYYNEQFF.

The rearrangement joins TRBV15 to TRBJ1-1, with no clear D. This CDR3 contains 15 residues. Per the germline V gene, CDR1 is LNHNV and CDR2 is YYDKDF (reference sequence). V lost 0 bases to trimming and J lost 5 bases, with 13 bases between them. CDR3 loop: CATSRERVGPTEAFF. The CDR3 DNA is TGTGCCACCAGCAGAGAGAGGGTAGGGCCGACTGAAGCTTTCTTT. Full variable domain (missing parts from reference TRBV15 and TRBJ1-1): DAMVIQNPRYQVTQFGKPVTLSCSQTLNHNVMYWYQQKSSQAPKLLFHYYDKDFNNEADTPDNFQSRRPNTSFCFLDIRSPGLGDTAMYLCATSRERVGPTEAFFGQGTRLTVV.

The chain has TRBV9 and TRBJ1-2, with 7 bases that match TRBD1. Trimming took 4 bases from V and 8 from J; bases not matched to a gene: 8. CDR1 and CDR2 (germline): SGDLS, YYNGEE. The CDR3 has 13 residues. This CDR3 reads CASSTDRLGGYTF. CDR3 nucleotide sequence: TGTGCCAGCAGCACGGACAGGCTAGGGGGCTACACCTTC.

The J gene is TRBJ1-2, the V gene TRBV2, with D maybe TRBD1 (6 bases). Germline V gene lookup returns CDR1 SNHLY and CDR2 FYNNEI. The CDR3 runs to 14 residues. V was shortened by 11 bases and J by 0 bases, with 16 bases between the two germline ends. The CDR3 DNA sequence: TGTGCCTCTACGAACAGGGAAACTAACTATGGCTACACCTTC. Its translation is CASTNRETNYGYTF. Drawing the rest from reference TRBV2 and TRBJ1-2, the complete variable domain is EPEVTQTPSHQVTQMGQEVILRCVPISNHLYFYWYRQILGQKVEFLVSFYNNEISEKSEIFDDQFSVERPDGSNFTLKIRSTKLEDSAMYFCASTNRETNYGYTFGSGTRLTVV.

The chain is built from TRBV12-5 and TRBJ1-1, with D unresolved. CDR1 LGHNT and CDR2 FRNRAP come from the germline V gene. Trimming removed 6 bases from V and 5 bases from J, with 19 bases in between. The CDR3 is made up of 15 amino acids. The DNA for the CDR3 is TGTGCTAGTGGAAAGAGACGGACTCTGGGGACTGAAGCTTTCTTT. It translates to CASGKRRTLGTEAFF.

The chain recombines TRBV12-5 with TRBJ2-3; no definite D call. The V and J ends lost 4 bases and 4 bases respectively, with 6 bases between them. The CDR3 spans 12 residues. The germline CDR1 and CDR2 sequences are LGHNT and FRNRAP. The CDR3 is CASGSPSDTQYF. DNA for the CDR3: TGTGCTAGTGGTTCCCCCTCAGATACGCAGTATTTT.

As to this clone: The same CDR3 is also encoded by other DNA sequences in this sample. This sequence joins TRBV19 and TRBJ1-1, with 7 nucleotides matching TRBD1. After removal of 6 bases from V and 1 base from J, the junction contained 2 bases not matched to a gene. CDR1 LNHDA and CDR2 SQIVND come from the germline V gene (reference sequence). The CDR3 is 13 residues long. The CDR3 protein is CASRDRENTEAFF. The DNA of the CDR3 is TGTGCCAGTAGAGACAGGGAGAACACTGAAGCTTTCTTT.

This clone was detected once. The chain carries TRBV29-1 and TRBJ1-2; 8 nucleotides agree with TRBD1. This CDR3 contains 13 residues. Germline CDR1 and CDR2: SQVTM and ANQGSEA. The trim removed 3 bases at V and 2 bases at J, leaving 2 bases unmatched. In DNA form, the CDR3 reads TGCAGCGTTGAGGGACAGGAAAACTATGGCTACACCTTC. Translation gives CSVEGQENYGYTF.

The chain recombines TRBV7-3 with TRBJ2-3; 12 positions match TRBD2. Germline CDR1 reads SGHTA; CDR2 reads FQGTGA. The CDR3 runs to 17 residues. The V gene end was trimmed by 5 bases and the J gene end by 8 bases; junction bases not matched to a gene: 14. The CDR3 loop reads CASSITGLAGFTSTQYF. The DNA of the CDR3 is TGTGCCAGCAGCATTACGGGACTAGCGGGTTTTACTTCTACGCAGTATTTT.

This clone was observed a single time. The CDR3 DNA is TGTGCCAGCAGCTCTGCCGGGACTAGCGATGGTGAGCAGTTCTTC. Translation gives CASSSAGTSDGEQFF. The chain combines TRBV11-3 with TRBJ2-1, with TRBD2 identical over 10 bases. Unmatched junction bases numbered 9, after V lost 4 bases and J lost 9 bases. The CDR3 extends over 15 amino acids. The V gene's germline CDR1 is SGHNT and CDR2 YENEEA.

The chain joins TRBV3-1 (or the pseudogene TRBV3-2) to TRBJ1-6; tentatively, D is TRBD1 (5 bases). Trimming removed 4 bases at V and 7 bases at J, with 11 bases between. The CDR3 is 14 residues long. From germline, CDR1 is LGHDT and CDR2 YNNKEL (reference sequence). The CDR3 DNA follows: TGTGCCAGCAGCCTTGCGACAGCAAATTCACCCCTCCACTTT. The encoded protein is CASSLATANSPLHF.

The chain uses TRBV7-8 and TRBJ2-5; TRBD2 matches at 12 bases. J lost 4 bases, V lost 4 bases, and 7 bases had no gene match. The CDR3 totals 16 residues. Per germline, CDR1 SGHVS and CDR2 FQNEAQ. Written as DNA, the CDR3 is TGTGCCAGCAGCTCCAGACTAGCGGGAGATCGAGAGACCCAGTACTTC. It translates to CASSSRLAGDRETQYF. Full variable domain (outside the CDR3, taken from reference TRBV7-8 and TRBJ2-5): GAGVSQSPRYKVAKRGQDVALRCDPISGHVSLFWYQQALGQGPEFLTYFQNEAQLDKSGLPSDRFFAERPEGSVSTLKIQRTQQEDSAVYLCASSSRLAGDRETQYFGPGTRLLVL.

This clone has a single count. V gene TRBV27 combines with J gene TRBJ2-3; 14 nucleotides line up with TRBD2. V lost 0 bases, J lost 1 base, and 3 bases stayed unmatched. Germline CDR1 reads MNHEY; CDR2 reads SMNVEV (reference sequence). This CDR3 is built from 18 residues. CDR3 sequence reads: CASSLSAGLAGGTDTQYF. CDR3 in DNA: TGTGCCAGCAGTTTATCGGCGGGACTAGCGGGAGGCACAGATACGCAGTATTTT.

The chain has TRBV29-1 and TRBJ2-6, with D unclear. V was trimmed by 5 bases and J by 0 bases, leaving 8 bases between them. From germline, CDR1 is SQVTM and CDR2 ANQGSEA. The CDR3 consists of 14 residues. In nucleotides, the CDR3 is TGCAGCGTTTTAGTGAGCTCTGGGGCCAACGTCCTGACTTTC. It specifies CSVLVSSGANVLTF.

The chain links TRBV6-5 to TRBJ2-3; 9 bases agree with TRBD2. Germline V gives CDR1 MNHEY, CDR2 SVGAGI. The junction had 9 bases not matched to a gene; V was cut back by 10 bases and J by 4 bases. The CDR3 runs 14 residues. As DNA, the CDR3 is TGTGCCACCGCACTTAGCGGGAGATCAGATACGCAGTATTTT. As protein: CATALSGRSDTQYF.

The chain is built from TRBV6-2 or TRBV6-3 and TRBJ2-1, with TRBD2 matching over 10 bases. CDR3 length: 16 residues. J was trimmed by 0 bases and V by 7 bases; bases with no gene match: 6. Germline V CDR1 and CDR2: MNHEY, SVGEGT. This CDR3 reads CASTPSGSGSYNEQFF. CDR3 coding DNA: TGTGCCAGCACCCCTAGCGGGAGTGGCTCCTACAATGAGCAGTTCTTC.

The J gene is TRBJ2-1, the V gene TRBV6-5; maybe TRBD2 (6 bases). The ends were cut back, 10 bases at V and 0 bases at J, with 16 bases in the middle. The germline V gene has CDR1 MNHEY and CDR2 SVGAGI. CDR3 size: 15 residues. The CDR3 reads CATHQRASSYNEQFF. CDR3 sequence (DNA): TGTGCCACCCACCAGCGGGCCTCCTCCTACAATGAGCAGTTCTTC.

This chain joins TRBV5-5 and TRBJ1-5; 11 nucleotides match TRBD1. Trimming took 4 bases from V and 7 from J; bases not matched to a gene: 7. This CDR3 is 15 amino acids long. Germline loops: CDR1 SGHKS, CDR2 YYEKEE (reference sequence). In DNA, the CDR3 is TGTGCCAGCAGCGTAGAGGGACAGGGGGGACAGCCCCAGCATTTT. Translated: CASSVEGQGGQPQHF.

The chain links TRBV2 to TRBJ2-5; D gene ambiguous. This CDR3 is 15 amino acids long. V gave up 2 bases and J gave up 2 bases, with 12 bases separating them. CDR1 and CDR2 (germline): SNHLY, FYNNEI. CDR3: CASSESQAYQETQYF. CDR3 in DNA: TGTGCCAGCAGTGAAAGCCAGGCTTATCAAGAGACCCAGTACTTC.

This chain links TRBV27 with TRBJ2-1; 11 bases map to TRBD2. CDR3 length equals 20 residues. Trimming at V came to 2 bases and at J to 0 bases, leaving 12 bases not matched to a gene. Looked up from germline, CDR1 is MNHEY and CDR2 is SMNVEV (reference sequence). In DNA form, the CDR3 reads TGTGCCAGCAGTTTAAGGTCTAGCGGGAGGTTCCCCAACTCCTACAATGAGCAGTTCTTC. Its protein is CASSLRSSGRFPNSYNEQFF.

The chain carries TRBV3-1 (or the pseudogene TRBV3-2) and TRBJ2-7; no clear D. The CDR3 consists of 14 residues. The V and J ends lost 5 bases and 2 bases respectively, with 13 bases between them. Germline-derived CDR1 and CDR2 are LGHDT and YNNKEL (reference sequence). The CDR3 loop reads CASSSQTGAYEQYF. Here the CDR3 DNA reads TGTGCCAGCAGCTCCCAAACTGGAGCCTACGAGCAGTACTTC.

This CDR3 reads CASSSGLAGVEETQYF. As DNA, the CDR3 is TGTGCCAGCAGCTCGGGACTAGCGGGAGTGGAAGAGACCCAGTACTTC. The chain couples TRBV2 to TRBJ2-5, with 14 bases matching TRBD2. The CDR3 loop spans 16 amino acids. With V trimmed by 6 bases and J by 3 bases, 6 bases remained unmatched. Germline V gene data show CDR1 as SNHLY and CDR2 as FYNNEI.

This sequence joins TRBV9 and TRBJ1-6; possible D gene TRBD1, 6 bases. CDR3 length: 14 residues. Trimming removed 3 bases at V and 10 bases at J, with 14 bases between. CDR1 is SGDLS, CDR2 YYNGEE, per germline. The CDR3 nucleotides read TGTGCCAGCAGCGCACAGGGATATAGATCACCCCTCCACTTT. It codes for CASSAQGYRSPLHF.